A single T cell receptor (beta chain) is shown here with its context. The sample comes from a study of blood T cell repertoires in COVID-19. CDR3 length equals 16 residues. CDR1 MGHDK and CDR2 SYGVNS come from the germline V gene. Trimming removed 4 bases from V and 2 bases from J; junction bases left unmatched: 10. Method: immunoSEQ multiplex PCR; TCRdb's copy keeps in-frame clones and lacks some. Of 250,000 to 300,000 clones in the sample, about 91% were seen once. Cohorts were based on clinical histories the participants reported. Sequencing was done on a sample of PBMCs or T cells enriched from blood (not recorded which). The chain employs TRBV25-1 and TRBJ1-2; the match to TRBD1 covers 7 bases. This sequence originates from a human donor in a cohort exposed to, infected with or recovered from COVID-19 (not recorded which). The donor label of this sample is uncertain. The CDR3 here is CASSGYLRQGNYGYTF. In nucleotides, the CDR3 is TGTGCCAGCAGTGGATATTTGAGACAGGGAAACTATGGCTACACCTTC.